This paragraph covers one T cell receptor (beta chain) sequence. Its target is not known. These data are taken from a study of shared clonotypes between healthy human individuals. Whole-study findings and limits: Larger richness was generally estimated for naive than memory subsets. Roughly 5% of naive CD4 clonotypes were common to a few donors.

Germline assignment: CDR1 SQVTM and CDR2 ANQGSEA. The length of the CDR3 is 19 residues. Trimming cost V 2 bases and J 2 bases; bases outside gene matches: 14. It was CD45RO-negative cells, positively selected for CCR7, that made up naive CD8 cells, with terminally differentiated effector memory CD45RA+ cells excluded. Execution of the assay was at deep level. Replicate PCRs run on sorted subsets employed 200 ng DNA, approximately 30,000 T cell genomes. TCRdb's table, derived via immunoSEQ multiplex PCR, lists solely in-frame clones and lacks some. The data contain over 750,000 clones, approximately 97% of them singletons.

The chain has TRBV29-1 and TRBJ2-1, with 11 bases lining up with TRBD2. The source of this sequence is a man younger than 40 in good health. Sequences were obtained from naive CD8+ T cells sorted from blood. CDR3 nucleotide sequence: TGCAGCGTTGAAAATCGGCTAGCGGGAGGCCTACCCCCCTACAATGAGCAGTTCTTC. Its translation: CSVENRLAGGLPPYNEQFF.